This TCR beta chain was sequenced for a study of Ad26.COV2.S vaccination and SARS-CoV-2 variants. Study-level findings and limits: Greater spike-specific TCR breadth was seen in vaccine recipients than in placebo recipients.

Indicated treatment: about 20 received Ad26.COV2.S at low or high dose, single or two shots; five or six received placebo; per-sample allocation not given. Sample collection was performed on day 63 after the first vaccine or placebo injection. Data came from immunoSEQ multiplex PCR; TCRdb stores just in-frame clones and leaves some out. The repertoire holds over 400,000 clones, with around 92% as singletons. Germline V gene data show CDR1 as SGHAT and CDR2 as FQNNGV. V gave up 4 bases and J gave up 4 bases; unmatched junction bases: 8. This CDR3 has 15 amino acids. Worth noting for this clone: Its antigen remains unknown.

The V call is TRBV11-2, the J call TRBJ1-2; 8 bases line up with TRBD1. Sequenced here: peripheral blood, sampled in a trial of Ad26.COV2.S vaccine versus placebo. This receptor was taken from a person between 18 and 65 years old who received the Ad26.COV2.S COVID-19 vaccine or a placebo. CDR3 DNA sequence: TGTGCCAGCAGCTCCAGGGGGCGTATTGGCTATGGCTACACCTTC. Amino acids: CASSSRGRIGYGYTF.